This entry lists 2 T cell receptor beta chains sequenced from one sample in a study of vaccination and CD4 T cells after COVID-19. The antigens of these receptors remain unknown. The sample's treatment: roughly 11-day PBMC culture with coronavirus spike peptide pools or control peptides (ViraFEST assay). Oncomine TCR Beta short-read sequencing was applied to DNA from cultured CD4+ T cells. TCRdb reanalysed the PCR reads using MiXCR and keeps one entry per CDR3 protein. Counted here are around 13,000 distinct CDR3 sequences, roughly 44% occurring once; the ten biggest clones make up roughly 14%. The sequenced sample consisted of CD4+ T cells from blood, cultured in vitro. The receptors here all came from a human donor who had recovered from COVID-19.

This chain connects TRBV6-5 to TRBJ1-4; 10 positions match TRBD1. This CDR3 region has 15 residues. Trimming took 4 bases from V and 7 from J; bases not matched to a gene: 6. Germline loops: CDR1 MNHEY, CDR2 SVGAGI. The CDR3: CASSWGQGYSEKLFF. DNA for the CDR3: TGTGCCAGCAGTTGGGGACAGGGGTACAGTGAAAAACTGTTTTTT.

This clonotype was detected only a few times. The chain links TRBV19 to TRBJ1-2; TRBD1 aligns across 8 bases. The CDR3 is 15 amino acids. Looked up from germline, CDR1 is LNHDA and CDR2 is SQIVND (reference sequence). The J segment lost 2 bases and the V segment lost 5 bases, leaving 7 bases of the junction unmatched. The CDR3 sequence is CASSSGQGQNYGYTF. The CDR3 bases are TGTGCCAGTAGTTCTGGACAGGGACAAAACTATGGCTACACCTTC.